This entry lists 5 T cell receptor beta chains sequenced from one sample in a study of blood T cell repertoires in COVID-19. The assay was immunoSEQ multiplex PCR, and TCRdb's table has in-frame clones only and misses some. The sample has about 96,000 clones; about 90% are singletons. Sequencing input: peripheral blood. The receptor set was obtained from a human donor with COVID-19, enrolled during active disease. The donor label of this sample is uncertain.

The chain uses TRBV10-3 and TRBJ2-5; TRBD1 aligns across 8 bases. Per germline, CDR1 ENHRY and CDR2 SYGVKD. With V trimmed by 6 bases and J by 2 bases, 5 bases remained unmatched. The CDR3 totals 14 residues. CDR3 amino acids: CAIREGQVQETQYF. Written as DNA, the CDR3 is TGTGCCATCAGAGAGGGACAGGTACAAGAGACCCAGTACTTC.

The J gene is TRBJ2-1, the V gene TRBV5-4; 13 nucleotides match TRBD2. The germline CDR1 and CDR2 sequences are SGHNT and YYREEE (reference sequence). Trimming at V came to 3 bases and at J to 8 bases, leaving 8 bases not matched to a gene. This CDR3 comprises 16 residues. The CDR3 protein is CASSSFSGTSGDEQFF. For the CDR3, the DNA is TGTGCCAGCAGCTCCTTTTCCGGGACTAGCGGGGATGAGCAGTTCTTC.

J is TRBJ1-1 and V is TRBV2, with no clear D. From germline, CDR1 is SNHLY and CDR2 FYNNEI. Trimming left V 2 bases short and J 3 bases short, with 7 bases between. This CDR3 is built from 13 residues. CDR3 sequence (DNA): TGTGCCAGCAGTGAATTCCCGGACACTGAAGCTTTCTTT. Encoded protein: CASSEFPDTEAFF.

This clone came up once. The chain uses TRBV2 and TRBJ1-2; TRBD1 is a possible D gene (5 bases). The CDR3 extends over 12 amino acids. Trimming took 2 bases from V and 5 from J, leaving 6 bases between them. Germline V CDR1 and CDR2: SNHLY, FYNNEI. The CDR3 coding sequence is TGTGCCAGCAGTGAATCAGGGTATGGCTACACCTTC. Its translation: CASSESGYGYTF.

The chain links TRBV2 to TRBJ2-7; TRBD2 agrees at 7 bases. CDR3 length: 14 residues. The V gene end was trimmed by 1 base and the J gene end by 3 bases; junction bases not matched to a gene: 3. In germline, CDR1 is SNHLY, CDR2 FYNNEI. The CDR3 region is CASSEEGGSYEQYF. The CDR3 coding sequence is TGTGCCAGCAGTGAAGAAGGCGGGAGCTACGAGCAGTACTTC.